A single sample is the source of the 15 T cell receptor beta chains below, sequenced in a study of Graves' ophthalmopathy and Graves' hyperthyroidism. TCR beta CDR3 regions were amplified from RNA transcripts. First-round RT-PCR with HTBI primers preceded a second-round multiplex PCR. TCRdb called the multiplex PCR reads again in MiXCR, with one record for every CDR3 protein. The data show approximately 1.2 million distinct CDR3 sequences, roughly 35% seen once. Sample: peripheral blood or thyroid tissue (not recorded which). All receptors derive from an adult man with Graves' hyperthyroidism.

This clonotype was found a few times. The CDR3 protein is CASKLAGANNYEQYF. The CDR3 nucleotides are TGTGCCAGCAAGCTCGCGGGGGCTAACAACTACGAGCAGTACTTC. The rearrangement links TRBV27 to TRBJ2-7; D perhaps matches TRBD2 (7 bases). This CDR3 comprises 15 residues. Germline CDR1 and CDR2: MNHEY and SMNVEV (reference sequence). V lost 7 bases to trimming and J lost 3 bases, with 19 bases between them.

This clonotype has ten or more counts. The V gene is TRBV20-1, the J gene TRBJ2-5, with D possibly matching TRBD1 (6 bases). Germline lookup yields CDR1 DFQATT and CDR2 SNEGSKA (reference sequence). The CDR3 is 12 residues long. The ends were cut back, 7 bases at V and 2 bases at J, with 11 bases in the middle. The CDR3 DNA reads TGCAGTGGGCAACAGGGTCAAGAGACCCAGTACTTC. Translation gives CSGQQGQETQYF.

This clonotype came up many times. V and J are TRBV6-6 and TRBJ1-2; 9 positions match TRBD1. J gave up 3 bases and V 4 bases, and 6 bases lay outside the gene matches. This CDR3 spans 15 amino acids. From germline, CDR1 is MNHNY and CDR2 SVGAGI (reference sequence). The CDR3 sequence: CASSSADRGDYGYTF. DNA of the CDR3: TGTGCCAGCAGTTCCGCGGACAGGGGCGACTATGGCTACACCTTC.

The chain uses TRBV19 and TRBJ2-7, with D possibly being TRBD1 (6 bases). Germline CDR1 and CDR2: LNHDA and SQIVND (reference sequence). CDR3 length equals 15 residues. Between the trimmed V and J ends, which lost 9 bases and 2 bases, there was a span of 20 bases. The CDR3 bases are TGTGCCAGCAGTTTCTCGGCCCAGGGGACCTACGAGCAGTACTTC. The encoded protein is CASSFSAQGTYEQYF.

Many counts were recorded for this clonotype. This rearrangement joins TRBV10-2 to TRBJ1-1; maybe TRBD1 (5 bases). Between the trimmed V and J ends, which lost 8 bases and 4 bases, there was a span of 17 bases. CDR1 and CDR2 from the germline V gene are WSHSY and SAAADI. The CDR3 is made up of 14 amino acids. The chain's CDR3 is CASGLGAAVTEAFF. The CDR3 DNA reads TGCGCCAGCGGCCTCGGGGCGGCTGTCACTGAAGCTTTCTTT.

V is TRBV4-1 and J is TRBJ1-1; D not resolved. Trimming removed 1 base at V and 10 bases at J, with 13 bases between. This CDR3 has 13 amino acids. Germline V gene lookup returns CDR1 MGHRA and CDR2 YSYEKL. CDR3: CASSQVSITRAFF. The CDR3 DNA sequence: TGCGCCAGCAGCCAAGTGTCGATAACCCGAGCTTTCTTT.

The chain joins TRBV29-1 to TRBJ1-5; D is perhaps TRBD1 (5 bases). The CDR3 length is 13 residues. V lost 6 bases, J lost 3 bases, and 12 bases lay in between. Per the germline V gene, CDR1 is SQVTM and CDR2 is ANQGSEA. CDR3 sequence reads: CSVNTGVNQPQHF. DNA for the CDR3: TGCAGCGTAAACACAGGCGTCAATCAGCCCCAGCATTTT.

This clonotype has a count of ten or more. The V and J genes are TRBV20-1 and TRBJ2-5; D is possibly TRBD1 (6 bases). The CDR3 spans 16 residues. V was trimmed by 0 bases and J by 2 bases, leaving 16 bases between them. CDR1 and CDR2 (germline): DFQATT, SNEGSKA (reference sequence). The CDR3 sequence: CSARDSGRGEQETQYF. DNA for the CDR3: TGCAGTGCTAGAGATAGTGGCAGGGGCGAACAAGAGACCCAGTACTTC.

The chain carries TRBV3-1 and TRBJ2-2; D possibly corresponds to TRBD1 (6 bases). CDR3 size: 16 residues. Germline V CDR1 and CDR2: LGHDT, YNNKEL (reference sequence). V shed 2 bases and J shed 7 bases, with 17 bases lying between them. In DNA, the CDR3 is TGTGCCAGCAGCCAACGGACAGAGGGAGATCTCGGGGAGCTGTTTTTT. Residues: CASSQRTEGDLGELFF.

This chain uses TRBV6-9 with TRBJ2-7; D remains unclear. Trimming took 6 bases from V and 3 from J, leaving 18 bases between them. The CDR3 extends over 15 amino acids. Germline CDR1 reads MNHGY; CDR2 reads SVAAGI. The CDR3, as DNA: TGTGCCAGCAGCCGTACAAAACCTCGTAACTACGAGCAGTACTTC. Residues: CASSRTKPRNYEQYF.

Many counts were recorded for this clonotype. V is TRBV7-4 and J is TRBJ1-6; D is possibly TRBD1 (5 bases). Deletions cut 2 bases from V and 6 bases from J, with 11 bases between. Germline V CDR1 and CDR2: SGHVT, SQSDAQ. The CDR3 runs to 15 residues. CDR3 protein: CASSLWGSSNSPLHF. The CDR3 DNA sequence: TGTGCCAGCAGCTTATGGGGGAGCTCTAATTCACCCCTCCACTTT.

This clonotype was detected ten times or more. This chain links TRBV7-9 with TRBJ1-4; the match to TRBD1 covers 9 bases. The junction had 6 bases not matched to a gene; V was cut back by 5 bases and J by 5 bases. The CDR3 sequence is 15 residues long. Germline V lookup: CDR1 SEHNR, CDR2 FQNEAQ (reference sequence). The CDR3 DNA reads TGTGCCAGCAGCCCGCGGGACAGGGTGAATGAAAAACTGTTTTTT. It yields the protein CASSPRDRVNEKLFF.

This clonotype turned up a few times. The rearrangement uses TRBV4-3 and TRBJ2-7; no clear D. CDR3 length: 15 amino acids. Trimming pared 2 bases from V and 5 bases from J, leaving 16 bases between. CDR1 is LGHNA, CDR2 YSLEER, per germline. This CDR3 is CASSQTPYIIDEQYF. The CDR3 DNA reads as TGCGCCAGCAGCCAAACTCCTTACATAATAGACGAGCAGTACTTC.

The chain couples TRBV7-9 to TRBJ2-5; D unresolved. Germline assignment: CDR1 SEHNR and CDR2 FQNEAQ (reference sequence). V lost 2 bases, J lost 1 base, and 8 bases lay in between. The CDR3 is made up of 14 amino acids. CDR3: CASSLFPVQETQYF. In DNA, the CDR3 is TGTGCCAGCAGCTTATTTCCAGTCCAAGAGACCCAGTACTTC.

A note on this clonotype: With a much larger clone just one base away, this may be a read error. The CDR3 DNA reads TGTGCCAGCAGCCCAGGACTAGCGGGGGTGCCGTACGAGCAGTACTTC. Translated: CASSPGLAGVPYEQYF. V usage is TRBV14 and J usage is TRBJ2-7, with 13 bases fitting TRBD2. The CDR3 covers 16 residues. Germline values: CDR1 SGHDN, CDR2 FVKESK. Trimming cost V 4 bases and J 4 bases; bases outside gene matches: 7.